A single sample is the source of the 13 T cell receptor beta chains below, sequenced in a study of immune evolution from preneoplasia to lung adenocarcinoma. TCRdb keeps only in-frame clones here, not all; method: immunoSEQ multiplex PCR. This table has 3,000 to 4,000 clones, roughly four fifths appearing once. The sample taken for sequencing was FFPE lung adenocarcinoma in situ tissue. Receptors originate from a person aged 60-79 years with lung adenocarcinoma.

This chain's CDR3 is CASSLQGGYGYTF. The CDR3 DNA sequence: TGTGCCAGCAGCTTGCAGGGAGGCTATGGCTACACCTTC. The rearrangement links TRBV5-4 to TRBJ1-2; D might be TRBD1 (5 bases). The CDR3 is 13 residues long. In germline, CDR1 is SGHNT, CDR2 YYREEE (reference sequence). Trimming took 1 base from V and 4 from J, leaving 8 bases between them.

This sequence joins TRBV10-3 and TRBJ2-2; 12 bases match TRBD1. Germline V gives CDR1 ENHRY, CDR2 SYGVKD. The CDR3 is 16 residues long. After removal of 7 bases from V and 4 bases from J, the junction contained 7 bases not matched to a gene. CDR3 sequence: CAIKVGQGAITGELFF. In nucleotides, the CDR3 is TGTGCCATCAAGGTGGGACAGGGGGCAATCACCGGGGAGCTGTTTTTT.

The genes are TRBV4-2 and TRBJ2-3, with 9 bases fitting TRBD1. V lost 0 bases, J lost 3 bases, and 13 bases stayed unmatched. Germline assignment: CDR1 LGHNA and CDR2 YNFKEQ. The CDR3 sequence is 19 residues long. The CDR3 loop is CASSQDPPPTGGLTDTQYF. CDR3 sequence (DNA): TGTGCCAGCAGCCAAGATCCTCCCCCCACAGGGGGCTTGACAGATACGCAGTATTTT.

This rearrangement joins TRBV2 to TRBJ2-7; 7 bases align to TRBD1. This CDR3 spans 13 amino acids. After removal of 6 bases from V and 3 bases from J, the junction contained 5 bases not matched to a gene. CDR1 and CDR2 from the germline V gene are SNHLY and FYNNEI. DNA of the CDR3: TGTGCCAGCAGAGCGGACAGGTTCTACGAGCAGTACTTC. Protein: CASRADRFYEQYF.

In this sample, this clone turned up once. This CDR3 is CASSSGQGSFVYNSPLHF. The DNA for the CDR3 is TGTGCCAGCAGCTCGGGACAGGGTTCGTTCGTCTATAATTCACCCCTCCACTTT. This chain links TRBV7-2 with TRBJ1-6; 9 bases are a match to TRBD1. The germline gives CDR1 SGHTA, CDR2 FQGNSA. This CDR3 spans 18 amino acids. V shed 4 bases and J 3 bases; nucleotides not matched to a gene: 10. Drawing the rest from reference TRBV7-2 and TRBJ1-6, the complete variable domain is GAGVSQSPSNKVTEKGKDVELRCDPISGHTALYWYRQSLGQGLEFLIYFQGNSAPDKSGLPSDRFSAERTGGSVSTLTIQRTQQEDSAVYLCASSSGQGSFVYNSPLHFGNGTRLTVT.

CDR3 protein: CASSWTGDNMNTEAFF. CDR3 coding DNA: TGCGCCAGCAGTTGGACAGGGGATAACATGAACACTGAAGCTTTCTTT. The chain is built from TRBV5-1 and TRBJ1-1; 9 nucleotides align to TRBD1. The junction had 8 bases not matched to a gene; V was cut back by 5 bases and J by 0 bases. CDR1 is SGHRS and CDR2 is YFSETQ in the germline V gene. The CDR3 is made up of 16 amino acids.

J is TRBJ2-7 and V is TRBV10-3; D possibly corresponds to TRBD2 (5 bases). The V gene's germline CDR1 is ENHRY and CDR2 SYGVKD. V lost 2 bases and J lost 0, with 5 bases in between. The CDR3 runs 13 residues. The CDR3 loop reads CAISEGSSYEQYF. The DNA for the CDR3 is TGTGCCATCAGTGAGGGGAGCTCCTACGAGCAGTACTTC.

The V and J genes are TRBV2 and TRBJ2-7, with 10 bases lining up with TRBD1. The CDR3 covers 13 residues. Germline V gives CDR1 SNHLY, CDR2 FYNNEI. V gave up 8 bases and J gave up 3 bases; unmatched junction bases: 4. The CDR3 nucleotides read TGTGCCAGCCAAGGACAGGGGGGCTACGAGCAGTACTTC. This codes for CASQGQGGYEQYF.

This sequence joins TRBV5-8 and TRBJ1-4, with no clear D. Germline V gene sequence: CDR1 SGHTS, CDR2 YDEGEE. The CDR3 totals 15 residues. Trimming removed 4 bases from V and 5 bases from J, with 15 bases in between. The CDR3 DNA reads TGTGCCAGCAGCGCGGATAAGGAACACAATGAAAAACTGTTTTTT. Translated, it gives CASSADKEHNEKLFF.

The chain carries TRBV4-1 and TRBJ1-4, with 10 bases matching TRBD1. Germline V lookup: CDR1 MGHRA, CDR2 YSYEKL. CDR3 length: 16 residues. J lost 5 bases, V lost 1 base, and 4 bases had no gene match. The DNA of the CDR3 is TGCGCCAGCAGCCAAGTCCGGGGACAGGGGAATGAAAAACTGTTTTTT. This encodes CASSQVRGQGNEKLFF.

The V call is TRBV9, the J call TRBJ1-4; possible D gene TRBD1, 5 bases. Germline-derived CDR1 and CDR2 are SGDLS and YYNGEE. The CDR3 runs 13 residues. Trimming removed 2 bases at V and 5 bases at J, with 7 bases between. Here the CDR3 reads CASSVRDNEKLFF. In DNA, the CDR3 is TGTGCCAGCAGCGTCCGGGACAATGAAAAACTGTTTTTT.

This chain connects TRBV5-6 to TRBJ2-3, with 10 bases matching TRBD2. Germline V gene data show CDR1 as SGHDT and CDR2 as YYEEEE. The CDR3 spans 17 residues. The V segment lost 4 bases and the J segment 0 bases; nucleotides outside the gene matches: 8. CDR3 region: CASSHLLAGTSTDTQYF. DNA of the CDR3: TGTGCCAGCAGCCATCTACTAGCGGGGACTAGCACAGATACGCAGTATTTT.

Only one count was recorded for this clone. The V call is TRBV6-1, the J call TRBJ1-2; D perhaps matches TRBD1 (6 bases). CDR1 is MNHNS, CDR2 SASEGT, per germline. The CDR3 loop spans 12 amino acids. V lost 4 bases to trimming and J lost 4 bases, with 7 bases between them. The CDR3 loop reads CASSVGGYGYTF. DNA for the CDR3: TGTGCCAGCAGTGTAGGGGGCTATGGCTACACCTTC.